A selection of T cell receptor beta chains follows, all from one sample in a study of blood T cell repertoires in COVID-19. Method: immunoSEQ multiplex PCR; TCRdb's copy keeps in-frame clones and lacks some. The table records about 250,000 clones, 80% to 90% of them present only once. The sample consisted of peripheral blood. All receptors come from a man aged 35 to 55 with active or convalescent COVID-19. Both conserved end residues are part of each CDR3. Each record gives: CDR3 protein, CDR3 DNA, D gene, V gene, J gene, clone size. A D gene is named only where the DNA matches it firmly. Some rows mark clone size as missing; the rest say once, few, many or name a class of expanded clone.

CDR3: CAWSQQGYEQYF; DNA: TGTGCCTGGAGTCAACAGGGCTACGAGCAGTACTTC; D: -; V: TRBV30; J: TRBJ2-7; size: -
CDR3: CASSISQGSTGELFF; DNA: TGTGCCAGCAGCATCTCTCAGGGGAGCACCGGGGAGCTGTTTTTT; D: -; V: TRBV9; J: TRBJ2-2; size: -
CDR3: CASSLVGLAGYEQFF; DNA: TGTGCCAGCAGCTTAGTCGGTCTAGCGGGCTATGAGCAGTTCTTC; D: TRBD2; V: TRBV7-8; J: TRBJ2-1; size: -
CDR3: CASRRGLTQYF; DNA: TGTGCCAGCAGACGGGGTCTTACGCAGTATTTT; D: -; V: TRBV28; J: TRBJ2-3; size: -
CDR3: CASSRDRVGYTF; DNA: TGTGCCAGCTCTCGAGACAGGGTCGGCTACACCTTC; D: TRBD1; V: TRBV18; J: TRBJ1-2; size: once
CDR3: CASSQDPGTDTQYF; DNA: TGTGCCAGCAGCCAAGATCCCGGCACAGATACGCAGTATTTT; D: -; V: TRBV3-1/TRBV3-2; J: TRBJ2-3; size: -
CDR3: CASSLEGTGNDEQFF; DNA: TGTGCCAGCAGCTTAGAAGGGACAGGGAATGATGAGCAGTTCTTC; D: TRBD1; V: TRBV11-2; J: TRBJ2-1; size: -
CDR3: CAWDRERGEQFF; DNA: TGTGCCTGGGACAGAGAAAGAGGGGAGCAGTTCTTC; D: -; V: TRBV30; J: TRBJ2-1; size: -
CDR3: CASGTGVTGELFF; DNA: TGTGCCAGCGGGACAGGGGTTACCGGGGAGCTGTTTTTT; D: TRBD1; V: TRBV2; J: TRBJ2-2; size: -
CDR3: CASSQEGTGGKLQETQYF; DNA: TGCGCCAGCAGCCAAGAAGGGACAGGGGGTAAGCTCCAAGAGACCCAGTACTTC; D: TRBD1; V: TRBV4-3; J: TRBJ2-5; size: -
CDR3: CASSWTATYEQYF; DNA: TGTGCCAGCAGCTGGACAGCTACCTACGAGCAGTACTTC; D: -; V: TRBV11-1; J: TRBJ2-7; size: -
CDR3: CASSPRESYGYTF; DNA: TGTGCCAGCTCACCACGCGAAAGCTATGGCTACACCTTC; D: -; V: TRBV18; J: TRBJ1-2; size: -
CDR3: CASSSRGGYTGELFF; DNA: TGTGCCAGCAGCTCGCGGGGGGGATACACCGGGGAGCTGTTTTTT; D: TRBD2; V: TRBV7-6; J: TRBJ2-2; size: -
CDR3: CASSPYGREETQYF; DNA: TGTGCCAGCAGCCCCTACGGGAGAGAAGAGACCCAGTACTTC; D: -; V: TRBV3-1/TRBV3-2; J: TRBJ2-5; size: -
CDR3: CASSLERYNEQFF; DNA: TGCGCCAGCAGCTTGGAGCGATACAATGAGCAGTTCTTC; D: -; V: TRBV5-1; J: TRBJ2-1; size: -
CDR3: CASSYDGSTDTQYF; DNA: TGTGCCAGCAGTTACGACGGGAGCACAGATACGCAGTATTTT; D: -; V: TRBV6-2/TRBV6-3; J: TRBJ2-3; size: -
CDR3: CAWSVWWQEDNEKLFF; DNA: TGTGCCTGGAGTGTTTGGTGGCAGGAGGATAATGAAAAACTGTTTTTT; D: -; V: TRBV30; J: TRBJ1-4; size: -
CDR3: CASITLPGGTEAFF; DNA: TGTGCCAGCATTACCCTCCCAGGGGGCACTGAAGCTTTCTTT; D: -; V: TRBV21-1; J: TRBJ1-1; size: few
CDR3: CATPGGGGANVLTF; DNA: TGTGCCACCCCCGGGGGAGGTGGGGCCAACGTCCTGACTTTC; D: -; V: TRBV14; J: TRBJ2-6; size: -
CDR3: CASSEETGGRTEAFF; DNA: TGTGCCAGCAGTGAGGAGACAGGGGGCAGGACTGAAGCTTTCTTT; D: TRBD1; V: TRBV6-4; J: TRBJ1-1; size: -
CDR3: CASSYSSGEQYF; DNA: TGTGCCAGCAGTTACTCGTCCGGGGAGCAGTACTTC; D: -; V: TRBV6-2/TRBV6-3; J: TRBJ2-7; size: -
CDR3: CASSLDRLDTQYF; DNA: TGTGCCAGCAGTTTGGACAGGTTAGATACGCAGTATTTT; D: TRBD1; V: TRBV12-3/TRBV12-4; J: TRBJ2-3; size: -
CDR3: CASSGGIAGGTLEQYF; DNA: TGTGCCAGCAGCGGGGGCATAGCGGGAGGGACCCTCGAGCAGTACTTC; D: TRBD2; V: TRBV7-9; J: TRBJ2-7; size: few
CDR3: CASSKDGLAGGNTQYF; DNA: TGTGCCAGCAGCAAAGATGGACTAGCGGGAGGGAATACGCAGTATTTT; D: -; V: TRBV21-1; J: TRBJ2-3; size: -
CDR3: CASSTTGLISSPLHF; DNA: TGTGCCAGCAGCACGACAGGGTTGATTAGTTCACCCCTCCACTTT; D: TRBD1; V: TRBV7-2; J: TRBJ1-6; size: -
CDR3: CASSVAGQGSGNTIYF; DNA: TGTGCCAGCAGCGTAGCGGGACAGGGCTCTGGAAACACCATATATTTT; D: TRBD1; V: TRBV9; J: TRBJ1-3; size: -
CDR3: CASSPRAGDRDTEAFF; DNA: TGTGCCAGCAGCCCCCGGGCGGGGGATAGGGACACTGAAGCTTTCTTT; D: -; V: TRBV7-9; J: TRBJ1-1; size: -
CDR3: CASSRLQGFGGNQPQHF; DNA: TGTGCCAGTAGCCGCTTACAGGGGTTTGGCGGCAATCAGCCCCAGCATTTT; D: TRBD1; V: TRBV19; J: TRBJ1-5; size: -
CDR3: CSVEGTHSYEQYF; DNA: TGCAGCGTTGAAGGAACACACTCCTACGAGCAGTACTTC; D: -; V: TRBV29-1; J: TRBJ2-7; size: -
CDR3: CASSASWSEGYGYTF; DNA: TGTGCCAGCAGTGCGTCGTGGAGCGAGGGCTATGGCTACACCTTC; D: -; V: TRBV25-1; J: TRBJ1-2; size: -
CDR3: CASSYVGVDSGNTIYF; DNA: TGTGCCAGCAGTTACGTCGGAGTAGACTCTGGAAACACCATATATTTT; D: -; V: TRBV6-5; J: TRBJ1-3; size: -
CDR3: CASSLSVGELFF; DNA: TGTGCCAGCAGTCTTAGCGTGGGGGAGCTGTTTTTT; D: -; V: TRBV28; J: TRBJ2-2; size: -
CDR3: CASSLLAGGRDTQYF; DNA: TGTGCCAGCAGCTTACTAGCGGGCGGGCGAGATACGCAGTATTTT; D: TRBD2; V: TRBV5-4; J: TRBJ2-3; size: -
CDR3: CASSTGQGSYEQYF; DNA: TGCGCCAGCAGCACGGGACAGGGCTCCTACGAGCAGTACTTC; D: TRBD1; V: TRBV4-1; J: TRBJ2-7; size: -
CDR3: CASIPGNTGELFF; DNA: TGTGCCAGCATTCCGGGAAACACCGGGGAGCTGTTTTTT; D: -; V: TRBV27; J: TRBJ2-2; size: -
CDR3: CASSVAGEGFNTEAFF; DNA: TGCGCCAGCAGCGTTGCAGGGGAGGGGTTTAACACTGAAGCTTTCTTT; D: -; V: TRBV10-2; J: TRBJ1-1; size: -
CDR3: CASSPGLGTDTQYF; DNA: TGTGCCAGCTCACCGGGACTTGGCACAGATACGCAGTATTTT; D: -; V: TRBV18; J: TRBJ2-3; size: -
CDR3: CASKDRGYTLNEQFF; DNA: TGTGCCAGTAAGGACAGGGGATATACCTTGAATGAGCAGTTCTTC; D: TRBD1; V: TRBV19; J: TRBJ2-1; size: once
CDR3: CASSSRDRGNQPQHF; DNA: TGTGCCAGCAGTTCCCGGGACAGGGGCAATCAGCCCCAGCATTTT; D: TRBD1; V: TRBV6-5; J: TRBJ1-5; size: -
CDR3: CASSRGQGAFYNSPLHF; DNA: TGTGCCAGCAGTCGCGGACAGGGGGCCTTCTATAATTCACCCCTCCACTTT; D: TRBD1; V: TRBV28; J: TRBJ1-6; size: -
CDR3: CASSQAIRQGPNYGYTF; DNA: TGCGCCAGCAGCCAAGCAATTAGGCAGGGCCCTAACTATGGCTACACCTTC; D: -; V: TRBV4-1; J: TRBJ1-2; size: -
CDR3: CSSGQGGVGEQFF; DNA: TGCAGCTCCGGACAGGGTGGGGTAGGTGAGCAGTTCTTC; D: TRBD1; V: TRBV29-1; J: TRBJ2-1; size: -
CDR3: CASSLGAGLSNEKLFF; DNA: TGTGCCAGTAGTCTTGGCGCCGGACTCTCTAATGAAAAACTGTTTTTT; D: -; V: TRBV19; J: TRBJ1-4; size: few
CDR3: CASSLGGTVSYEQYF; DNA: TGTGCCAGCAGCTTGGGGGGGACCGTCTCCTACGAGCAGTACTTC; D: TRBD2; V: TRBV7-8; J: TRBJ2-7; size: -
CDR3: CATSDSQRHTGELFF; DNA: TGTGCCACCAGTGATTCCCAAAGACATACCGGGGAGCTGTTTTTT; D: -; V: TRBV24-1; J: TRBJ2-2; size: once
CDR3: CASKPLAGARDEQFF; DNA: TGCGCCAGCAAACCTTTAGCGGGGGCACGCGATGAGCAGTTCTTC; D: TRBD2; V: TRBV5-1; J: TRBJ2-1; size: -
CDR3: CASSIYPGDINYGYTF; DNA: TGTGCCAGTAGTATCTACCCAGGGGACATTAACTATGGCTACACCTTC; D: -; V: TRBV19; J: TRBJ1-2; size: -
CDR3: CATSEAAGNTIYF; DNA: TGTGCCACCAGTGAGGCAGCTGGAAACACCATATATTTT; D: -; V: TRBV24-1; J: TRBJ1-3; size: -
CDR3: CASSLPRDRVHEQYF; DNA: TGTGCCAGCAGCTTACCCCGGGACAGGGTCCACGAGCAGTACTTC; D: TRBD1; V: TRBV7-8; J: TRBJ2-7; size: -